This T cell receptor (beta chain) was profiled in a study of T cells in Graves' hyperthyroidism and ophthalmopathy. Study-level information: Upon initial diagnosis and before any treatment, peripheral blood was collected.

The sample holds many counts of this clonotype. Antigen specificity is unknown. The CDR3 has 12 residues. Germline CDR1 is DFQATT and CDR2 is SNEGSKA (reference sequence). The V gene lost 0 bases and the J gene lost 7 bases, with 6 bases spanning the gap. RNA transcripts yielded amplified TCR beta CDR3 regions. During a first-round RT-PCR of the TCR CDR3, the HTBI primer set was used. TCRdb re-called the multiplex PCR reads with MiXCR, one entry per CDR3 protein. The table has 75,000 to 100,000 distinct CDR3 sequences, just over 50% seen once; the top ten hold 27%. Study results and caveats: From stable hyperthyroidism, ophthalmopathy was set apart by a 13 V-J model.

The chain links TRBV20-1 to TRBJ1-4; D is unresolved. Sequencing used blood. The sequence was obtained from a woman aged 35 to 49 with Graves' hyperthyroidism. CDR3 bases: TGCAGTGCTAGAGATCTTGGTGAAAAACTGTTTTTT. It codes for CSARDLGEKLFF.